This T cell receptor (beta chain) is from a study of blood T cell repertoires in COVID-19 (dated by TCRdb to about 2020). About the full investigation: Samples covering the acute and convalescent phases of COVID-19 were provided by collaborators in the United States, Italy and Spain. The prospective study material was composed of cDNA or gDNA derived from T cells, B-cell-depleted T cells, or PBMCs. Subjects who had been exposed to COVID-19, were actively infected with it, or had recovered from it provided the deeply sampled blood TCRbeta repertoires that made up the dataset. The repertoires were made available in a free public database intended to serve as a resource for research on the immune response to SARS-CoV-2. Samples came from the ongoing ImmuneRACE study (first 160 participants) plus 1,254 subjects from 6 global collaborators. Sample metadata almost always included a de-identified subject ID, COVID-19 status, age in years and sex. HLA class I and class II types, where available, came from metadata supplied by the sample provider rather than from assay-based typing.

In the case of this clone: The clone's antigen remains unknown. Base qualities were left out, and no much larger clone turns up one base away.

Overall study results and their limits: The quantity of clinical and demographic metadata differed by source and by participant and was supplied without curation.

TCRbeta CDR3 regions were amplified from genomic DNA using the immunoSEQ Assay, a bias-controlled multiplex PCR. Concerning the study's data processing: Within the assay, amplification of reference gene primers was used to estimate how many nucleated cells each sample contained. Sequence reads were collapsed and filtered to measure the absolute abundance of every unique TCRbeta CDR3 rearrangement. For each sample, productive Simpson clonality was calculated by taking the square root of Simpson's diversity index across productive rearrangements. TCRdb retrieved this table from immuneACCESS and kept in-frame rearrangements only. Not all clones are present; in checked studies, unresolved V genes account for under half, and no reason is known for the remainder. V, J and clone size were drawn from that table, and D and trimming were deduced from the DNA. This sample comprises roughly 380,000 clones, more than 85% of them detected only once. Together, the top ten hold approximately 3.1% of the sample.

Participants in the prospective study were enrolled through a virtual design, were aged about 18 to 100 years, and lived in 24 United States geographic areas. Cohort assignment in the prospective study relied on participant-reported clinical history from a screening survey and a study questionnaire. ImmuneRACE Cohort 3 recovered participants were defined by two consecutive negative NP/OP PCR tests, healthcare professional clearance, or symptom resolution. In the prospective study, mobile phlebotomists collected whole blood, serum and a nasopharyngeal or oropharyngeal swab from each participant. Participants in the prospective study had the option to provide additional blood draws and questionnaires over an approximately 2-month period. Blood samples from the prospective study were shipped frozen or at room temperature prior to DNA extraction. The TCR was taken from a woman in her 30s who had recovered from COVID-19. The sample was PBMCs or T cells enriched from blood (not recorded which).

The CDR3 corresponds to CASSEGQVLSYEQYF. The sequence in DNA is TGTGCCAGCAGCGAGGGACAGGTTCTATCCTACGAGCAGTACTTC. The chain couples TRBV5-5 to TRBJ2-7; TRBD1 matches 8 bases in the middle. The germline V and J ends show losses of 4 bases and 1 base respectively, and no gene match explains 7 bases of the junction. The CDR3 runs 15 residues from the cysteine to the phenylalanine. The DNA shown is the 45-base CDR3, in frame from base 1. The germline V gene encodes CDR1 SGHKS and CDR2 YYEKEE (reference sequence).